This entry concerns a single T cell receptor (beta chain). Its antigen is currently not known. At one end, the junction sequence differs from germline, possibly due to a read error. The CDR3, from cysteine to phenylalanine, totals 16 residues. The sequence is cut down to CDR3 DNA, 48 bases in frame from base 1. The germline V gene (reference sequence) gives CDR1 as SEHNR and CDR2 as FQNEAQ. The sample is drawn from a study of cytomegalovirus exposure and HLA in healthy donors listed by TCRdb under 2017. For the wider study: In an earlier analysis of under 750 of the donors, 250 to 350 Gb of sequence data and 100 million or so unique TCR beta sequences from approximately 180 million T cells were reported. Of the roughly 400 genotyped donors, more than 75% were placed in the genetic ancestry cluster associated with self-reported Caucasian donors. Rather than using new phenotypic data, the later analysis identified candidate immune exposures from TCR beta sequences and from how often those sequences occurred across donors. To study patterns of TCR occurrence, a later analysis re-analyzed previously published TCR beta repertoires from around 660 donors and added high-resolution HLA genotyping. Besides the first cohort of 550 to 750 subjects, a separate validation cohort made up of roughly 120 different subjects was used. To predict cytomegalovirus infection status, the study brought together high-throughput TCR immunosequencing, statistical association of individual TCRs with disease status, and machine learning. A later genetic analysis took genome-wide SNP genotypes for about 55% of the 666 donors and used that subset as a discovery cohort. HLA typing covered class I and class II loci at four-digit resolution. The study aimed to test whether cataloging public T cell receptors could reveal signatures of past pathogen exposure. Approximately 330 gigabases of sequencing data and around 90 million unique TCR sequences made up an early release that covered approximately 650 HLA-typed donors. Using immunosequencing, the study profiled T cell repertoires from 500 to 800 subjects and related those repertoires to cytomegalovirus serostatus. All discovery cohort repertoires had been generated on a single sequencing platform. Typing coverage varied by locus: roughly 629-630 donors for A, B, C, DRB1 and DQB1; roughly 520 for DQA1; around 610 for DPA1; some 470 for DPB1. An earlier analysis of approximately 630 of the donors applied high-throughput TCR beta sequencing to assess whether each TCR beta V gene segment acted as functional or pseudogenic. Donor age, sex, ethnicity and CMV serostatus were compiled together with the repertoire data. Five DR-DQ haplotypes were treated as single units for association and clustering because of strong linkage in the cohort. Among around 400 genotyped donors of the cohort, an average of 235,054 unique TCR beta nucleotide sequences were sequenced per donor, roughly 18% of them non-productive. The full study reports these points: Correlated functional status among segregating V segments might reflect linkage disequilibrium, but an unknown experimental factor could not be ruled out. For the cohort, immune exposure information was limited to CMV serostatus. V-gene and J-gene trimming of TCR beta chains was associated with a missense DCLRE1C variant in a later genetic analysis, and the association was replicated in an independent cohort. Broadly in line with IMGT annotations, most TCR beta V segments showed up in productive rearrangements about 87% or about 30% of the time in an earlier analysis of approximately 640 of the donors. According to a later analysis, most CMV-associated TCR beta chains appeared to be HLA-restricted, and the HLA associations seemed to be driven largely by CMV exposure. Compared with equally common non-associated chains, HLA-associated TCR beta chains in a later analysis were more clonally expanded and had lower generation probabilities. When HLA alleles, especially DR and DQ, strongly co-occurred, attributing TCR associations to individual alleles was difficult. Cytomegalovirus status was reported to be diagnosed by the classifier with high specificity and sensitivity in both the original and validation cohorts. The sequencing pipeline was judged likely to have produced a cluster of highly shared sequence variants as a technical artifact. Presence/absence analyses assumed roughly uniform sequencing depth across donors, an assumption that may not hold. A further reported finding was that TCR beta sequences accurately predicted the HLA-A and HLA-B alleles for most subjects in the first cohort. According to a later genetic analysis, donors in an Asian-associated ancestry cluster had fewer N-insertions in productive TCRs than the approximately 610-donor mean. According to a later analysis, TCR association rates differed among HLA loci, with DRB1 alleles showing the most associated TCRs and HLA-C alleles showing the fewest. In vitro tests confirmed that a few of the cytomegalovirus-associated TCR beta chains recognize cytomegalovirus antigens. According to a later analysis, parvovirus B19, influenza, CMV and Epstein-Barr virus appeared linked to several top co-occurrence clusters. At a false discovery rate of 0.05, a later analysis linked 15,000 to 20,000 TCR beta sequences to specific HLA alleles. While some public TCRs were present in many individuals, most TCR sequences turned up only very rarely across donors. The earlier analysis of 587 of the donors excluded approximately 15 rarely observed V segments, including chromosome 9 orphons, because counts were too low. In this cohort, only TCR beta chains were sequenced, and detectable features were limited by the absence of alpha or paired-chain data. Some IMGT-functional V segments, including TRBV6-2 and TRBV6-3, could not be distinguished by the 87-base-pair reads and were therefore excluded. The study gave a list of under 200 TCR beta chains associated with cytomegalovirus. The authors suggested that the approach could potentially be generalized to other disease states and immunological phenotypes. Because HLA typing was unavailable for some donors at each locus, only the typed subset was used in association tests.

The method behind the library was the immunoSEQ multiplex PCR assay. For the multiplex PCR, a mixture combining 60 forward primers for TCR Vbeta segments and 13 reverse primers for TCR Jbeta segments was used. The CDR3 region of rearranged TCR beta genes was amplified from genomic DNA with a multiplex PCR assay. The Illumina HiSeq System was used to sequence the amplified TCR beta libraries as 87-base-pair reads. On the authors' methods: Across the 670 or so repertoires, a later analysis counted some 80 million unique TCR beta chains, roughly 11 million of which were shared by at least two donors. Raw reads were error-corrected and collapsed into unique sequences by a nearest-neighbor algorithm in which closely related sequences were merged to remove PCR and sequencing errors. To assign V, D and J gene segments, CDR3 sequences were aligned to IMGT reference sequences. For a sequence to be retained, at least a six-nucleotide match to both a V gene segment and a J gene segment was required. A rearrangement was called productive if the CDR3 had no stop codons and remained in frame with V and J, and every other rearrangement was called non-productive. CDR3 was defined according to IMGT convention as the region running from the second conserved V-encoded cysteine to the conserved J-encoded phenylalanine. In an earlier analysis of 500 to 650 of the donors, sequences lacking an unambiguous match to a single V gene segment were excluded. An earlier analysis of some 500 of the donors classified V segments as functional when productive rearrangements were above 56.7% and as segregating when the standard deviation between donors was above 5%. A statistical classification framework was developed to diagnose cytomegalovirus status using the catalog of TCR beta chain sequences. In a later analysis, V and J genes were assigned by comparing TCR nucleotide sequences against IMGT/GENE-DB human TR gene sequences. A later analysis assigned CDR3 sequences and most-parsimonious VDJ recombination scenarios with the TCRdist pipeline. A later analysis defined each TCR beta chain by its CDR3 amino acid sequence plus V-gene family, and excluded reads lacking a unique V-gene family. In a later analysis, nearly 600 highly shared, low-generation-probability nucleotide sequences were removed to address suspected cross-contamination and a sequencing artifact. A later analysis calculated a clonal expansion index for each public chain from normalized within-repertoire ranks of inferred template counts. A later analysis computed generation probabilities with a VDJ recombination model fitted to out-of-frame rearrangements, and checked the results against IGoR. A later analysis scored TCR-TCR, TCR-HLA and TCR-CMV co-occurrence with hypergeometric tests, applying a repertoire-size bias correction to TCR pairs. False discovery rates were estimated in a later analysis by permuting HLA or CMV assignments 20 times. In a later analysis, co-occurring TCRs were grouped using DBSCAN, and TCRdist sequence similarity was added for clustering within HLA-allele-positive subsets. For co-occurrence clustering, repertoires with fewer than 30,000 or more than 120,000 public chains were excluded, along with five repertoires with anomalous nucleotide sharing. The table comes from immuneACCESS by way of TCRdb, which keeps in-frame sequences with V and J called. Part of the clones is missing from these tables; in studies checked, under half for an unresolved V gene and the rest for unknown reasons. That table furnishes V, J and clone size, whereas the DNA furnished D and trimming. The sample data list under 250,000 clones, and about 80% of these were observed just once. The ten largest account for 8% of the sample.

The cohort was made up of hundreds of healthy bone marrow donors. All cohort members were sampled while nominally healthy, although unrecorded immune exposures were likely present. The donor was CMV seropositive and was included in the group of 250 to 350 seropositive cohort members. A peripheral blood sample was provided by each donor, and peripheral blood mononuclear cells were used for TCR beta sequencing. Genomic DNA extraction from the blood cell samples was performed with the Qiagen DNeasy Blood Extraction Kit. The clonotype originates from a woman aged 55-69 years in good health and CMV-seropositive. Recombination joined TRBV7-9 with TRBJ2-7; 16 junctional bases match TRBD2. The sample taken for sequencing was PBMCs. The sequence in DNA is TGTTCCAGCAGCCTGGGACTAGCGGGAGGGAACTACGAGCAGTACTTC. Its translation reads: CSSSLGLAGGNYEQYF.